The 25 T cell receptor beta chains below come from one sample, sequenced in a study of metastatic and nonmetastatic thyroid tumors. TCRdb re-clonotyped the PCR reads through MiXCR. The sample yields more than 10,000 clones, 12% seen once. No treatment had been given to any patient before thyroid surgery. The source material was blood. These receptors all come from a female donor with papillary thyroid cancer or a benign thyroid nodule (not recorded which). Some clones in this sample may be carry-over from other donors' samples.

This clone came up once. The junction and the germline gene differ at one end; a read error may be behind it. The chain carries TRBV7-8 and TRBJ2-7; D is perhaps TRBD1 (5 bases). The CDR3 totals 15 residues. CDR1 and CDR2 from the germline V gene are SGHVS and FQNEAQ. CDR3 sequence (DNA): TGTGCCAGTAGCTTAGGGGCAGGGCAGTTCTACGAGCAGTACTTC. Translation gives CASSLGAGQFYEQYF.

By share, this clone ranks as medium-sized (0.01 to 0.1%). The chain employs TRBV28 and TRBJ2-1; D is undetermined. Germline CDR1 reads MDHEN; CDR2 reads SYDVKM. Trimming stripped 5 bases from V and 3 bases from J, with 14 bases between. The CDR3 is 15 residues long. CDR3 sequence (DNA): TGTGCCAGCAGTCCTTCCAGCCAGAACTACAATGAGCAGTTCTTC. This codes for CASSPSSQNYNEQFF.

The sample holds many counts of this clone. The V gene is TRBV10-3, the J gene TRBJ1-5; D remains ambiguous. CDR3 length: 16 amino acids. V lost 0 bases to trimming and J lost 1 base, with 10 bases between them. Per the germline V gene, CDR1 is ENHRY and CDR2 is SYGVKD. The CDR3 here is CAISESMGGSNQPQHF. CDR3 DNA: TGTGCCATCAGTGAGTCGATGGGAGGAAGCAATCAGCCCCAGCATTTT.

The sample holds many counts of this clone. V and J are TRBV5-1 and TRBJ2-1; D gene unclear. CDR3 length equals 12 residues. Germline CDR1 reads SGHRS; CDR2 reads YFSETQ. V was shortened by 5 bases and J by 0 bases, with 3 bases between the two germline ends. The CDR3 reads CASSPSYNEQFF. DNA for the CDR3: TGCGCCAGCAGTCCCTCCTACAATGAGCAGTTCTTC.

This clone was detected once. This chain links TRBV5-1 with TRBJ1-2, with 8 bases aligning to TRBD1. Unmatched junction bases numbered 10, after V lost 1 base and J lost 5 bases. The CDR3 is 16 amino acids. Germline CDR1 is SGHRS and CDR2 is YFSETQ. Here the CDR3 reads CASSLWGGQDTYGYTF. The CDR3 DNA is TGCGCCAGCAGCTTGTGGGGGGGACAGGACACATATGGCTACACCTTC.

A note on this clone: Since a much larger clone is just one base distant, this may be a read error. V is TRBV5-4 and J is TRBJ2-1; 10 bases fit TRBD2. This CDR3 is 16 amino acids long. With 1 base clipped from V and 8 bases from J, the junction kept 9 bases outside the gene matches. The V gene's germline CDR1 is SGHNT and CDR2 YYREEE (reference sequence). For the CDR3, the DNA is TGTGCCAGCAGCTTGTTCTTAAGCGGGAGGGCCCATGAGCAGTTCTTC. This codes for CASSLFLSGRAHEQFF.

This rearrangement joins TRBV30 to TRBJ1-3; D remains unclear. Trimming took 0 bases from V and 4 from J, leaving 7 bases between them. The germline gives CDR1 GTSNPN, CDR2 SVGIG (reference sequence). CDR3 size: 13 residues. The CDR3 sequence: CAWSVHGGNTIYF. CDR3 in DNA: TGTGCCTGGAGTGTACATGGGGGAAACACCATATATTTT.

By share, this clone counts as medium-sized. CDR3 DNA: TGTGCCAGCTGCGACCTTACAGGGGACGATACGCAGTATTTT. It yields the protein CASCDLTGDDTQYF. This sequence joins TRBV6-1 and TRBJ2-3; 7 bases are shared with TRBD1. J gave up 6 bases and V 8 bases, and 11 bases lay outside the gene matches. The CDR3 extends over 14 amino acids. Germline V gene sequence: CDR1 MNHNS, CDR2 SASEGT.

The chain employs TRBV4-1 and TRBJ1-1, with D maybe TRBD1 (5 bases). Germline-derived CDR1 and CDR2 are MGHRA and YSYEKL. The CDR3 is 14 amino acids. V was trimmed by 6 bases and J by 5 bases, leaving 16 bases between them. Written as DNA, the CDR3 is TGCGCCAGCAGGCTAGATGGGGCGCGGACTGAAGCTTTCTTT. Translation: CASRLDGARTEAFF.

This clone has ten or more counts. The chain has TRBV4-2 and TRBJ2-2; the match to TRBD1 covers 11 bases. CDR1 LGHNA and CDR2 YNFKEQ come from the germline V gene. This CDR3 spans 15 amino acids. J was trimmed by 7 bases and V by 2 bases; bases with no gene match: 3. CDR3 sequence: CASSQQGQGVGELFF. The CDR3 DNA sequence: TGTGCCAGCAGCCAACAGGGACAGGGGGTCGGGGAGCTGTTTTTT.

This clone was seen repeatedly, ten times or more. The chain links TRBV15 to TRBJ1-2, with D possibly matching TRBD1 (5 bases). V lost 4 bases, J lost 8 bases, and 20 bases lay in between. This CDR3 contains 15 residues. Germline assignment: CDR1 LNHNV and CDR2 YYDKDF (reference sequence). DNA for the CDR3: TGTGCCACCAGCATGCTTCCCAGGGCCGACCGGGGCTACACCTTC. Protein: CATSMLPRADRGYTF.

J is TRBJ2-1 and V is TRBV11-2, with TRBD1 matching 7 bases. CDR1 and CDR2 from the germline V gene are SGHAT and FQNNGV. The CDR3 is 17 amino acids. Losses at the gene ends were 7 bases for V and 8 bases for J; bases not matched to a gene: 20. CDR3 in amino acids: CASIRTTGLNSGDEQFF. The CDR3, as DNA: TGTGCCAGCATCCGCACGACAGGGCTTAATTCAGGCGATGAGCAGTTCTTC.

Notes on this clone: Possible read error: a much larger clone is one base away. This is likely a read error, given that the CDR3 carries no conserved phenylalanine or tryptophan at its end. V usage is TRBV5-5 and J usage is TRBJ1-4; D gene unclear. The CDR3 contains 14 residues. V lost 0 bases to trimming and J lost 3 bases, with 6 bases between them. Germline CDR1 SGHKS, CDR2 YYEKEE (reference sequence). The CDR3 region has the DNA TGTGCCAGCAGCTTGGGGGTGGCTAATGAAAAACTGTTTTCT. Its protein is CASSLGVANEKLFS.

This clone was seen at least ten times. The chain uses TRBV20-1 and TRBJ2-5, with 7 bases identical to TRBD2. The CDR3 is 15 residues long. Losses at the gene ends were 5 bases for V and 4 bases for J; bases not matched to a gene: 13. Germline V CDR1 and CDR2: DFQATT, SNEGSKA (reference sequence). CDR3: CSAPQGGNTRETQYF. The CDR3 DNA is TGCAGTGCTCCCCAGGGAGGGAACACAAGAGAGACCCAGTACTTC.

The sample holds many counts of this clone. This chain uses TRBV5-1 with TRBJ1-4; D not resolved. The CDR3 sequence is 11 residues long. V was clipped by 10 bases and J by 6 bases, with 10 bases between them. CDR1 is SGHRS, CDR2 YFSETQ, per germline. The CDR3 region is CAPRWDEKLFF. The DNA for the CDR3 is TGCGCCCCCAGATGGGATGAAAAACTGTTTTTT.

The V gene is TRBV6-2 or TRBV6-3, the J gene TRBJ1-1, with TRBD1 as a possible D gene (5 bases). This CDR3 region has 16 residues. The germline CDR1 and CDR2 sequences are MNHEY and SVGEGT. V shed 4 bases and J shed 1 base, with 16 bases lying between them. CDR3 in DNA: TGTGCCAGCAGTTGGGGGTGGGCTGAGGGGAACACTGAAGCTTTCTTT. Protein: CASSWGWAEGNTEAFF.

In this sample, this clone turned up many times. The chain recombines TRBV5-5 with TRBJ2-1; 10 bases align to TRBD2. The CDR3 totals 16 residues. V dropped 0 bases and J dropped 8; count of bases not matched to a gene: 8. Germline V gives CDR1 SGHKS, CDR2 YYEKEE (reference sequence). The CDR3 nucleotides read TGTGCCAGCAGCTTGGTCTTAAGCGGGAGGGCCCATGAGCAGTTCTTC. It specifies CASSLVLSGRAHEQFF.

In its sample, this clone ranks as medium-sized. This rearrangement joins TRBV19 to TRBJ2-1; D is perhaps TRBD1 (6 bases). This CDR3 region has 12 residues. Germline values: CDR1 LNHDA, CDR2 SQIVND (reference sequence). The V and J ends lost 10 bases and 8 bases respectively, with 15 bases between them. CDR3 sequence reads: CATQGGSDEQFF. For the CDR3, the DNA is TGTGCCACTCAAGGGGGTAGTGATGAGCAGTTCTTC.

This clone has ten or more counts. This sequence joins TRBV7-9 and TRBJ1-1; TRBD1 is a possible D gene (5 bases). The V gene lost 1 base and the J gene lost 4 bases, with 7 bases spanning the gap. The CDR3 consists of 13 residues. CDR1 and CDR2 from the germline V gene are SEHNR and FQNEAQ (reference sequence). The CDR3 loop reads CASSLGGLTEAFF. In DNA, the CDR3 is TGTGCCAGCAGCTTAGGGGGCCTCACTGAAGCTTTCTTT.

In the case of this clone: This sequence may be a read error, since a much larger clone differs from it by one base. The same CDR3 is also encoded by other DNA sequences in this sample. The chain employs TRBV18 and TRBJ1-1; tentative D call: TRBD1 (5 bases). V was clipped by 0 bases and J by 1 base, with 9 bases between them. Germline loops: CDR1 KGHSH, CDR2 LQKENI. This CDR3 is built from 15 residues. CDR3 region: CASSPPGRPNTEAFF. DNA for the CDR3: TGTGCCAGCTCACCACCGGGGCGCCCGAACACTGAAGCTTTCTTT.

The table lists this clone with many counts. This rearrangement joins TRBV9 to TRBJ1-6, with 11 bases that match TRBD1. V lost 0 bases and J lost 10; bases outside the gene matches: 0. CDR1 and CDR2 (germline): SGDLS, YYNGEE. This CDR3 contains 14 residues. The CDR3 region is CASSVGTGGSPLHF. The CDR3 DNA reads as TGTGCCAGCAGCGTAGGGACAGGGGGCTCACCCCTCCACTTT.

Worth noting for this clone: One junction end disagrees with the germline gene, perhaps due to a read error. This same CDR3 is encoded by further DNA sequences in the sample. This chain uses TRBV12-3 or TRBV12-4 with TRBJ2-2; D may be TRBD1 or TRBD2 (5 bases each). This CDR3 comprises 14 residues. CDR3 DNA: TGTGCCAGCAGTTTAGAATATGGGGCCGGGGAGCTGTTTTTC. It is translated as CASSLEYGAGELFF.

Ten or more counts support this clone. This chain connects TRBV7-9 to TRBJ1-1; D ambiguous. CDR3 length equals 12 residues. The germline V and J ends were trimmed by 1 base and 7 bases, with 7 bases remaining between them. Germline CDR1 and CDR2: SEHNR and FQNEAQ (reference sequence). DNA for the CDR3: TGTGCCAGCAGCTTAGTATCTCTTGAAGCTTTCTTT. It yields the protein CASSLVSLEAFF.

This clone was counted many times. This chain connects TRBV2 to TRBJ1-5; weak D call: TRBD1 (5 bases). There are 15 residues in the CDR3. Germline V CDR1 and CDR2: SNHLY, FYNNEI. V dropped 6 bases and J dropped 4 bases, with 16 bases sitting between them. CDR3 sequence: CASRPGTGVNQPQHF. CDR3 in DNA: TGTGCCAGCAGGCCCGGGACGGGAGTAAATCAGCCCCAGCATTTT.

The table lists this clone with many counts. Being one base from a much bigger clone, this may be a read error. The chain couples TRBV6-4 to TRBJ2-2, with 9 bases that match TRBD1. J lost 4 bases, V lost 2 bases, and 2 bases had no gene match. Germline V gives CDR1 MRHNA, CDR2 SNTAGT. The CDR3 has 15 amino acids. The CDR3 here is CASSDGTGSTGELFF. The CDR3 DNA reads as TGTGCCAGCAGTGACGGGACAGGGAGCACCGGGGAGCTGTTTTTT.